Each of the 10 T cell receptor beta chains below was sequenced from the same sample in a study of shared clonotypes between healthy human individuals. Profiling relied on immunoSEQ multiplex PCR, and the TCRdb table lists in-frame clones only, not all of them. The sample holds approximately 640,000 clones, roughly 87% seen once. Material: memory CD8+ T cells from PBMCs. Specified subset: CD45RO+ cells pooled with CCR7-negative TemRA cells. These receptors came from a man between 18 and 35 years old in good health. Some clones in this sample may be carry-over from other donors' samples.

V and J are TRBV27 and TRBJ2-5, with 9 bases identical to TRBD1. The CDR3 loop spans 15 amino acids. Trimming removed 0 bases from V and 6 bases from J; junction bases left unmatched: 5. Germline V gene data show CDR1 as MNHEY and CDR2 as SMNVEV (reference sequence). The CDR3 reads CASSLSGTGRQTQYF. CDR3 DNA sequence: TGTGCCAGCAGTTTATCGGGGACAGGGAGGCAGACCCAGTACTTC.

The chain has TRBV19 and TRBJ2-3, with TRBD1 identical over 9 bases. J lost 2 bases, V lost 3 bases, and 6 bases had no gene match. The CDR3 extends over 16 amino acids. Per the germline V gene, CDR1 is LNHDA and CDR2 is SQIVND (reference sequence). The CDR3 reads CASSIDRGVITDTQYF. For the CDR3, the DNA is TGTGCCAGTAGTATTGACAGGGGGGTGATCACAGATACGCAGTATTTT. Full variable domain (missing parts from reference TRBV19 and TRBJ2-3): DGGITQSPKYLFRKEGQNVTLSCEQNLNHDAMYWYRQDPGQGLRLIYYSQIVNDFQKGDIAEGYSVSREKKESFPLTVTSAQKNPTAFYLCASSIDRGVITDTQYFGPGTRLTVL.

This clone has only one observation. V and J are TRBV14 and TRBJ2-5; D may correspond to TRBD1 or TRBD2 (5 bases each). The V end was cut by 4 bases, the J end by 1 base, with 19 bases between. Germline V CDR1 and CDR2: SGHDN, FVKESK. The CDR3 runs to 17 residues. CDR3 protein: CASSPNPERGRQETQYF. The DNA for the CDR3 is TGTGCCAGCAGCCCCAACCCGGAAAGGGGACGCCAAGAGACCCAGTACTTC. Full variable domain (missing parts from reference TRBV14 and TRBJ2-5): EAGVTQFPSHSVIEKGQTVTLRCDPISGHDNLYWYRRVMGKEIKFLLHFVKESKQDESGMPNNRFLAERTGGTYSTLKVQPAELEDSGVYFCASSPNPERGRQETQYFGPGTRLLVL.

The chain has TRBV11-3 and TRBJ2-3, with TRBD2 identical over 13 bases. The trim removed 5 bases at V and 1 base at J, leaving 6 bases unmatched. CDR1 is SGHNT, CDR2 YENEEA, per germline. The CDR3 runs to 17 residues. The CDR3 DNA reads as TGTGCCAGCAGCCACCGGACTAGCGGGAGACGCACAGATACGCAGTATTTT. It translates to CASSHRTSGRRTDTQYF.

The chain recombines TRBV6-5 with TRBJ1-6; no definite D call. With 4 bases removed from V and 7 bases from J, the gap between germline ends came to 5 bases. The length of the CDR3 is 12 residues. CDR1 is MNHEY, CDR2 SVGAGI, per germline. The CDR3 DNA is TGTGCCAGCAGTTCTTGGAATTCACCCCTCCACTTT. It translates to CASSSWNSPLHF.

The J gene is TRBJ2-1, the V gene TRBV28; D is uncertain. The CDR3 loop spans 11 amino acids. V gave up 3 bases and J gave up 15 bases, with 12 bases separating them. Germline lookup yields CDR1 MDHEN and CDR2 SYDVKM. CDR3 region: CASSFGLRRFF. In nucleotides, the CDR3 is TGTGCCAGCAGTTTCGGGCTCCGCCGGTTCTTC.

The rearrangement joins TRBV19 to TRBJ2-5; the match to TRBD2 covers 12 bases. V gave up 5 bases and J gave up 3 bases; unmatched junction bases: 7. There are 16 residues in the CDR3. Per germline, CDR1 LNHDA and CDR2 SQIVND (reference sequence). Here the CDR3 reads CASSSRTSGVEETQYF. The DNA of the CDR3 is TGTGCCAGTAGTTCCAGGACTAGCGGGGTAGAAGAGACCCAGTACTTC.

The chain combines TRBV13 with TRBJ2-3; no firm D call. Trimming cost V 3 bases and J 3 bases, with 19 bases left between them. There are 17 residues in the CDR3. Germline V CDR1 and CDR2: PRHDT, FYEKMQ (reference sequence). The CDR3, as DNA: TGTGCCAGCAGCTTGATGGGGTTTAGTAAGGAGACAGATACGCAGTATTTT. This sequence encodes CASSLMGFSKETDTQYF.

The genes are TRBV27 and TRBJ2-3; 14 nucleotides match TRBD2. Germline V CDR1 and CDR2: MNHEY, SMNVEV (reference sequence). This CDR3 comprises 17 residues. Trimming at V came to 4 bases and at J to 6 bases, leaving 9 bases not matched to a gene. The CDR3 is CASSYIGTSGSGDTQYF. In nucleotides, the CDR3 is TGTGCCAGCAGTTATATAGGGACTAGCGGGAGTGGGGATACGCAGTATTTT.

This chain joins TRBV27 and TRBJ2-3; tentative D call: TRBD1 (6 bases). The CDR3 totals 14 residues. With 8 bases removed from V and 0 bases from J, the gap between germline ends came to 12 bases. Germline assignment: CDR1 MNHEY and CDR2 SMNVEV (reference sequence). CDR3 residues: CASLAGASTDTQYF. The CDR3 DNA reads as TGTGCCAGCTTAGCAGGGGCTAGCACAGATACGCAGTATTTT.